Each of the 20 T cell receptor beta chains below was sequenced from the same sample in a study of blood T cell repertoires in COVID-19. Using immunoSEQ multiplex PCR, the repertoire was profiled, and TCRdb retains in-frame clones only, with some absent. The sample consists of tens of thousands of clones, 65% to 85% of them appearing once. The sequencing sample was made of peripheral blood. Receptors originate from a man aged 50 to 60 with active COVID-19.

The rearrangement uses TRBV14 and TRBJ2-3, with D uncertain. Trimming removed 1 base at V and 8 bases at J, with 7 bases between. Germline V gene data show CDR1 as SGHDN and CDR2 as FVKESK. CDR3 length: 12 residues. DNA of the CDR3: TGTGCCAGCAGCCAAGCCGTGCGTACGCAGTATTTT. Translated, it gives CASSQAVRTQYF. Using reference TRBV14 and TRBJ2-3 for the parts outside the CDR3, the full variable domain is EAGVTQFPSHSVIEKGQTVTLRCDPISGHDNLYWYRRVMGKEIKFLLHFVKESKQDESGMPNNRFLAERTGGTYSTLKVQPAELEDSGVYFCASSQAVRTQYFGPGTRLTVL.

The DNA for the CDR3 is TGTGCCAGCAGCCAAGGGGGCCCAGACAATGAGCAGTTCTTC. Translating gives CASSQGGPDNEQFF. This chain joins TRBV11-2 and TRBJ2-1; 7 bases match TRBD1. CDR3 length equals 14 residues. V dropped 5 bases and J dropped 5; count of bases not matched to a gene: 6. CDR1 and CDR2 from the germline V gene are SGHAT and FQNNGV.

The chain combines TRBV30 with TRBJ1-6; D gene uncertain. V gave up 2 bases and J gave up 5 bases, with 10 bases separating them. This CDR3 contains 14 residues. The germline CDR1 and CDR2 sequences are GTSNPN and SVGIG (reference sequence). CDR3 nucleotides: TGTGCCTGGAGTAGGAAAGCGGATAATTCACCCCTCCACTTT. The encoded protein is CAWSRKADNSPLHF.

This clone showed up just once. The junction does not match germline at one end; this may be a read error. CDR3 protein: CAGGGNTEAFF. CDR3 nucleotide sequence: TGCGCCGGGGGGGGGAACACTGAAGCTTTCTTT. The chain links TRBV11-3 to TRBJ1-1, with a weak D call TRBD1 (5 bases). CDR1 and CDR2 from the germline V gene are SGHNT and YENEEA. This CDR3 is 11 amino acids long.

The gene calls are TRBV5-6 and TRBJ1-5, with D unclear. Per the germline V gene, CDR1 is SGHDT and CDR2 is YYEEEE. V lost 4 bases and J lost 0, with 8 bases in between. This CDR3 contains 14 residues. The CDR3 region is CASSRSYSNQPQHF. The CDR3 DNA is TGTGCCAGCAGCAGGAGTTATAGCAATCAGCCCCAGCATTTT.

The table lists this clone with a few counts. The chain uses TRBV19 and TRBJ1-5, with 10 bases fitting TRBD1. CDR3 length: 15 amino acids. Germline V gene sequence: CDR1 LNHDA, CDR2 SQIVND (reference sequence). The ends lost 4 bases at V and 7 bases at J; junction bases unmatched: 7. The CDR3 DNA is TGTGCCAGTAGTACCCCGGGACAGGGGACCCAGCCCCAGCATTTT. It yields the protein CASSTPGQGTQPQHF.

The chain has TRBV6-2 or TRBV6-3 and TRBJ1-5; the match to TRBD1 covers 10 bases. Trimming took 6 bases from V and 2 from J; bases not matched to a gene: 4. This CDR3 comprises 15 residues. Germline CDR1 reads MNHEY; CDR2 reads SVGEGT. The CDR3 coding sequence is TGTGCCAGCAGCCCCGGGACAGGGGGCAATCAGCCCCAGCATTTT. Translating it yields CASSPGTGGNQPQHF.

The rearrangement joins TRBV6-2 or TRBV6-3 to TRBJ2-1; possible D gene TRBD2, 6 bases. The CDR3 runs 15 residues. Germline assignment: CDR1 MNHEY and CDR2 SVGEGT. V was cut by 5 bases and J by 7 bases, with 18 bases left in between. The CDR3 DNA sequence: TGTGCCAGCAGTGACCGGGGGAGGAGAGAAAATGAGCAGTTCTTC. It specifies CASSDRGRRENEQFF.

This chain connects TRBV6-5 to TRBJ2-5; no firm D call. V was pared by 4 bases and J by 2 bases, with 8 bases between. This CDR3 is built from 13 residues. The germline V gene encodes CDR1 MNHEY and CDR2 SVGAGI. CDR3 DNA: TGTGCCAGCAGTTTAAACTATCAAGAGACCCAGTACTTC. It yields the protein CASSLNYQETQYF.

The chain employs TRBV27 and TRBJ2-7; 10 bases are shared with TRBD2. This CDR3 contains 18 residues. CDR1 MNHEY and CDR2 SMNVEV come from the germline V gene (reference sequence). With V trimmed by 2 bases and J by 3 bases, 13 bases remained unmatched. The CDR3 reads CASSLTPPRRTSGYEQYF. DNA of the CDR3: TGTGCCAGCAGTTTAACCCCCCCCCGCCGGACTAGCGGCTACGAGCAGTACTTC.

The V call is TRBV27, the J call TRBJ1-2, with 8 bases that match TRBD1. In germline, CDR1 is MNHEY, CDR2 SMNVEV (reference sequence). The junction had 7 bases not matched to a gene; V was cut back by 3 bases and J by 10 bases. CDR3 size: 13 residues. CDR3 sequence: CASSLDRADFYTF. The CDR3 region has the DNA TGTGCCAGCAGTTTGGACAGGGCCGACTTCTACACCTTC.

CDR3 region: CASSFTGVGTEAFF. DNA of the CDR3: TGTGCCAGCAGCTTTACAGGGGTAGGCACTGAAGCTTTCTTT. The chain couples TRBV5-4 to TRBJ1-1, with 7 nucleotides matching TRBD1. CDR1 and CDR2 from the germline V gene are SGHNT and YYREEE (reference sequence). After removal of 2 bases from V and 4 bases from J, the junction contained 5 bases not matched to a gene. The length of the CDR3 is 14 residues. The variable domain in full, completed from reference TRBV5-4 and TRBJ1-1, reads ETGVTQSPTHLIKTRGQQVTLRCSSQSGHNTVSWYQQALGQGPQFIFQYYREEENGRGNFPPRFSGLQFPNYSSELNVNALELDDSALYLCASSFTGVGTEAFFGQGTRLTVV.

This chain connects TRBV18 to TRBJ2-3; the match to TRBD2 covers 10 bases. Germline lookup yields CDR1 KGHSH and CDR2 LQKENI. The junction had 9 bases not matched to a gene; V was cut back by 0 bases and J by 6 bases. CDR3 length: 17 amino acids. As DNA, the CDR3 is TGTGCCAGCTCACCACCCCGGCTAGCGGGAGTCCCGGATACGCAGTATTTT. It encodes CASSPPRLAGVPDTQYF.

The genes are TRBV19 and TRBJ1-2; 8 bases align to TRBD1. The CDR3 extends over 14 amino acids. The junction had 6 bases not matched to a gene; V was cut back by 5 bases and J by 4 bases. Germline V lookup: CDR1 LNHDA, CDR2 SQIVND (reference sequence). CDR3 region: CASSVTGERYGYTF. DNA of the CDR3: TGTGCCAGTAGTGTGACAGGGGAACGCTATGGCTACACCTTC. Based on the CDR3 plus reference TRBV19 and TRBJ1-2, the full variable domain is DGGITQSPKYLFRKEGQNVTLSCEQNLNHDAMYWYRQDPGQGLRLIYYSQIVNDFQKGDIAEGYSVSREKKESFPLTVTSAQKNPTAFYLCASSVTGERYGYTFGSGTRLTVV.

The chain recombines TRBV7-6 with TRBJ2-7, with 9 nucleotides matching TRBD2. The CDR3 contains 16 residues. The V gene's germline CDR1 is SGHVS and CDR2 FNYEAQ. V gave up 5 bases and J gave up 0 bases; unmatched junction bases: 8. The CDR3 DNA follows: TGTGCCAGCAGCAGGGCGGGAGCGGGGGGCTCCTACGAGCAGTACTTC. Translating it yields CASSRAGAGGSYEQYF.

J is TRBJ1-1 and V is TRBV28; 8 bases align to TRBD1. The junction had 9 bases not matched to a gene; V was cut back by 6 bases and J by 6 bases. This CDR3 is 14 amino acids long. Germline loops: CDR1 MDHEN, CDR2 SYDVKM. The DNA for the CDR3 is TGTGCCAGCAGCACTTACAGGGGGAGGGCTGAAGCTTTCTTT. It yields the protein CASSTYRGRAEAFF.

This chain uses TRBV5-1 with TRBJ2-5; weak D call: TRBD1 (6 bases). V lost 2 bases, J lost 4 bases, and 18 bases lay in between. The CDR3 extends over 16 amino acids. Germline CDR1 is SGHRS and CDR2 is YFSETQ. The CDR3 DNA sequence: TGCGCCAGCAGCTTATACCCGACAGGTGGGTCAGAGACCCAGTACTTC. This encodes CASSLYPTGGSETQYF.

The chain recombines TRBV7-2 with TRBJ2-1; TRBD2 might be the D (6 bases). Germline CDR1 is SGHTA and CDR2 is FQGNSA. This CDR3 spans 15 amino acids. V was pared by 1 base and J by 7 bases, with 14 bases between. The CDR3 sequence: CASSLEGGLGNEQFF. CDR3 in DNA: TGTGCCAGCAGCTTAGAAGGAGGGCTTGGGAATGAGCAGTTCTTC. Full variable domain (remainder filled in from reference TRBV7-2 and TRBJ2-1): GAGVSQSPSNKVTEKGKDVELRCDPISGHTALYWYRQSLGQGLEFLIYFQGNSAPDKSGLPSDRFSAERTGGSVSTLTIQRTQQEDSAVYLCASSLEGGLGNEQFFGPGTRLTVL.

The chain combines TRBV15 with TRBJ2-5, with D possibly matching TRBD2 (6 bases). The V gene lost 1 base and the J gene lost 4 bases, with 10 bases spanning the gap. From germline, CDR1 is LNHNV and CDR2 YYDKDF (reference sequence). The CDR3 is made up of 14 amino acids. CDR3 DNA sequence: TGTGCCACCAGCAGAGTGGGGCGGGGAGAGACCCAGTACTTC. Encoded protein: CATSRVGRGETQYF. The whole variable domain, filled in from reference TRBV15 and TRBJ2-5, reads DAMVIQNPRYQVTQFGKPVTLSCSQTLNHNVMYWYQQKSSQAPKLLFHYYDKDFNNEADTPDNFQSRRPNTSFCFLDIRSPGLGDTAMYLCATSRVGRGETQYFGPGTRLLVL.

The rearrangement joins TRBV18 to TRBJ2-3; 14 nucleotides align to TRBD2. After removal of 6 bases from V and 4 bases from J, the junction contained 6 bases not matched to a gene. This CDR3 has 16 amino acids. Germline CDR1 KGHSH, CDR2 LQKENI. CDR3 sequence reads: CASSLGLAGVADTQYF. CDR3 DNA: TGTGCCAGCTCGCTGGGACTAGCGGGAGTAGCAGATACGCAGTATTTT. The whole variable domain, remainder taken from reference TRBV18 and TRBJ2-3, is NAGVMQNPRHLVRRRGQEARLRCSPMKGHSHVYWYRQLPEEGLKFMVYLQKENIIDESGMPKERFSAEFPKEGPSILRIQQVVRGDSAAYFCASSLGLAGVADTQYFGPGTRLTVL.